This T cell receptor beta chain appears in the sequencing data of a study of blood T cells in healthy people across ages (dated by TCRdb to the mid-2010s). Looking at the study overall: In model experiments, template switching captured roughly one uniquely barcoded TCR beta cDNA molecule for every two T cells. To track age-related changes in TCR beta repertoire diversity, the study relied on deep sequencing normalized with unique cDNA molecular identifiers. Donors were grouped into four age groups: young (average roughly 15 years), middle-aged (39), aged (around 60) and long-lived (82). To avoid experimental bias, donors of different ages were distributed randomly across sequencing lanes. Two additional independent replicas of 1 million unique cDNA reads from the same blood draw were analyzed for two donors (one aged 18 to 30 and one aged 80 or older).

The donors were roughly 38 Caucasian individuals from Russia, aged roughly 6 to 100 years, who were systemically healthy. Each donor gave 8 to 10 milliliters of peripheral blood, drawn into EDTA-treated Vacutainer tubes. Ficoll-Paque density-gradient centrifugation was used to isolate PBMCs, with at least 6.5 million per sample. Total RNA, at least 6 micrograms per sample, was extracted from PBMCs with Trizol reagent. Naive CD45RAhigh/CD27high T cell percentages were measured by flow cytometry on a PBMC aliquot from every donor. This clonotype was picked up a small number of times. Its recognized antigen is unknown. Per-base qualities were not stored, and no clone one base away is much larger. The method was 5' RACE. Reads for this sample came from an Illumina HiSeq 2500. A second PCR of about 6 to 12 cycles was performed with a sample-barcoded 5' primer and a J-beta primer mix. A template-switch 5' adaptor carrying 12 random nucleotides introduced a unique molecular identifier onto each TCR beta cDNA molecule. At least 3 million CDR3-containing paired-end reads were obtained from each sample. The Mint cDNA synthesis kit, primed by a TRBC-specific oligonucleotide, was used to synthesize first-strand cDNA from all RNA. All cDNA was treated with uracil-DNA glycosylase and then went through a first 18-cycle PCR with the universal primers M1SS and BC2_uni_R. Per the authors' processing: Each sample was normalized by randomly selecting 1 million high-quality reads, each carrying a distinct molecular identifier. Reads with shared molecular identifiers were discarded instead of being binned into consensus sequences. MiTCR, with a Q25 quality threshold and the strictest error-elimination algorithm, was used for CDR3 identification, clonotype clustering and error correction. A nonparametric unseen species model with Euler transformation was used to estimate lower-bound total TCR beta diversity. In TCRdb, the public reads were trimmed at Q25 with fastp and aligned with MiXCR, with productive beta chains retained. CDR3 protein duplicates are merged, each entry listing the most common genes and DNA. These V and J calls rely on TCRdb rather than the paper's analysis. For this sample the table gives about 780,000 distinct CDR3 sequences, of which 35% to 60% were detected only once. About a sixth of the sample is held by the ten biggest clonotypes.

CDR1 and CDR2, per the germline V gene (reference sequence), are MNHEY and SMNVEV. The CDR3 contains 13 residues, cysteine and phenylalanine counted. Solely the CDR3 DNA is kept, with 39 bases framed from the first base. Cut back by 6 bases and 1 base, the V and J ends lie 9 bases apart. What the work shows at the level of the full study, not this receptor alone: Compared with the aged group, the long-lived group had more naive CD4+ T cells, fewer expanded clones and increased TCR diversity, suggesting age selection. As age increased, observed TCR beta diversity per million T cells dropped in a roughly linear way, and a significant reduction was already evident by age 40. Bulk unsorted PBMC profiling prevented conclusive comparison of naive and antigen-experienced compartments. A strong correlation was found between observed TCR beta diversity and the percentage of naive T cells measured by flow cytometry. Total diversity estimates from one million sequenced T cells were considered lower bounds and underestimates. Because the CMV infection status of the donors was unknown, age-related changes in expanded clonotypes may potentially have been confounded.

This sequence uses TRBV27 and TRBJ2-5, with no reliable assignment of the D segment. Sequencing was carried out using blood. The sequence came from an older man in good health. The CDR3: CASSPELQETQYF. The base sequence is TGTGCCAGCAGCCCAGAACTCCAAGAGACCCAGTACTTC.